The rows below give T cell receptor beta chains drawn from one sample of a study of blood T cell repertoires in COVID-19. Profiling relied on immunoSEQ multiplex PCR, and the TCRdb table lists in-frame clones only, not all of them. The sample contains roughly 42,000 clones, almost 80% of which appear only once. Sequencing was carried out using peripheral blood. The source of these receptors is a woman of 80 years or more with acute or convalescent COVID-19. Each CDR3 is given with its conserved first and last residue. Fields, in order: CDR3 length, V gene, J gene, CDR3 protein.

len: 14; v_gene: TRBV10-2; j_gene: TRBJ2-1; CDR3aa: CASRGAGPYNEQFF
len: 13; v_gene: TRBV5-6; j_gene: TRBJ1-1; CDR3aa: CASSLDRNTEAFF
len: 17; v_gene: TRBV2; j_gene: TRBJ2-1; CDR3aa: CASSENRLAGESDEQFF
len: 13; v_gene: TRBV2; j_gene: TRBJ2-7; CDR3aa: CASKGTGGYEQYF
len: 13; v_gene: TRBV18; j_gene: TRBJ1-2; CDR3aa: CASSPDPGFGYTF
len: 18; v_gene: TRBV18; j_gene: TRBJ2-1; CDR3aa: CASSPPVRLSGRENEQFF
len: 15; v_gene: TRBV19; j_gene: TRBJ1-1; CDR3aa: CASSPRTGVVTEAFF
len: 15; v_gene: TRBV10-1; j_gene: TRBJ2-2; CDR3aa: CASSGGSGNTGELFF
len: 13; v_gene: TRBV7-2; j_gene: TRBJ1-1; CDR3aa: CASSSGLTGIAFF
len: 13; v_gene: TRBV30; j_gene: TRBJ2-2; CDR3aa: CAWSHVGSGELFF
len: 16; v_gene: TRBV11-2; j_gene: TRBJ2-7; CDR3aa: CASSLDPAASSYEQYF
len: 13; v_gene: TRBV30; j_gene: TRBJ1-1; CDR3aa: CAWSASMRAEAFF
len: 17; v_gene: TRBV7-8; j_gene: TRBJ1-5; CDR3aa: CASSFPPGPRGGQPQHF
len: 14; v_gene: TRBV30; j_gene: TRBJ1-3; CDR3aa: CAWSGLQGGNTIYF
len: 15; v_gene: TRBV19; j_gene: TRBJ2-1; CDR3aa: CASSILAGGPDEQFF
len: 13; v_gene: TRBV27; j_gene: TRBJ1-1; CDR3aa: CASSFSGLGEAFF
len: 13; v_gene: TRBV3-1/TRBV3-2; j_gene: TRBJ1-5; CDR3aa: CASSPGQFQPQHF
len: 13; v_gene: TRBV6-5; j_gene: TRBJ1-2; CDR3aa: CVSRPTGGRGYTF
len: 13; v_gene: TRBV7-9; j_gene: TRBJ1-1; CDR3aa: CASSLKEGGRAFF
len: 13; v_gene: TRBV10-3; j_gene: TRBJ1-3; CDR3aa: CAIGSPSGNTIYF
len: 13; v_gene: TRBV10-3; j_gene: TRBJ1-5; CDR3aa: CAISGPRGQPQHF
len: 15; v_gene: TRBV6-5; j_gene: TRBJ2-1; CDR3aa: CASSYSGGRLNEQFF
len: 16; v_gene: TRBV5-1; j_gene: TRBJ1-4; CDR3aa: CASSLAQGARDEKLFF
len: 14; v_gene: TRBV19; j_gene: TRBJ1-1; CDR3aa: CASSIVTGITEAFF
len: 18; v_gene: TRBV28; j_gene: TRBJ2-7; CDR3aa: CASSLSGLAGESPYEQYF
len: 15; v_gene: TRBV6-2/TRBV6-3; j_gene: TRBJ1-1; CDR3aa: CASSSHRTGDTEAFF